These 15 T cell receptor beta chains were sequenced from one sample in a study of response to subunit inactivated influenza vaccine. TCRdb re-called the RT-PCR reads through MiXCR, storing one row per CDR3 protein. The sample includes hundreds of thousands of distinct CDR3 sequences, approximately 7.7% of them seen just once. The sample was PBMCs from blood, taken less than 25 months after vaccination. These receptor sequences come from a man between 50 and 69 years old who received an inactivated influenza vaccine.

This clonotype has more than one count but fewer than ten. This sequence joins TRBV10-3 and TRBJ2-1; TRBD1 or TRBD2 may be the D gene (5 bases each). V gave up 3 bases and J gave up 8 bases, with 14 bases separating them. The CDR3 covers 14 residues. Per germline, CDR1 ENHRY and CDR2 SYGVKD. The CDR3 region has the DNA TGTGCCATCAGTGATCGGGGCATAAACGATGAGCAGTTCTTC. It specifies CAISDRGINDEQFF.

This clonotype occurred many times. The genes are TRBV6-2 or TRBV6-3 and TRBJ1-5, with D possibly TRBD1 on 5 matching bases. This CDR3 is built from 15 residues. The V and J ends lost 2 bases and 4 bases respectively, with 12 bases between them. Per germline, CDR1 MNHEY and CDR2 SVGEGT. The DNA of the CDR3 is TGTGCCAGCAGTTACGGGACTTTAGGGAATCAGCCCCAGCATTTT. This sequence encodes CASSYGTLGNQPQHF.

This clonotype appeared many times. V and J are TRBV5-4 and TRBJ1-4; tentative D call: TRBD1 (5 bases). Looked up from germline, CDR1 is SGHNT and CDR2 is YYREEE (reference sequence). The CDR3 runs to 14 residues. The V gene lost 4 bases and the J gene lost 5 bases, with 12 bases spanning the gap. The CDR3 DNA reads TGTGCCAGCAGCAATCAGGGACTGAATGAAAAACTGTTTTTT. It is translated as CASSNQGLNEKLFF.

In its sample, this clonotype was seen many times. The V call is TRBV7-9, the J call TRBJ1-1, with D hard to call. The CDR3 is 13 residues long. V was clipped by 2 bases and J by 1 base, with 5 bases between them. Germline lookup yields CDR1 SEHNR and CDR2 FQNEAQ (reference sequence). The CDR3 bases are TGTGCCAGCAGCTTACAGAGGAACACTGAAGCTTTCTTT. This translates into CASSLQRNTEAFF.

This clonotype was counted many times. The gene calls are TRBV12-3 or TRBV12-4 and TRBJ2-1; no firm D call. Trimming removed 7 bases from V and 8 bases from J, with 9 bases in between. This CDR3 is 11 amino acids long. The CDR3 reads CASTGNDEQFF. In nucleotides, the CDR3 is TGTGCCAGCACTGGGAACGATGAGCAGTTCTTC.

There are many counts of this clonotype. The chain joins TRBV6-5 to TRBJ2-1; perhaps D is TRBD1 or TRBD2 (5 bases each). With 1 base removed from V and 6 bases from J, the gap between germline ends came to 10 bases. The CDR3 has 14 residues. Looked up from germline, CDR1 is MNHEY and CDR2 is SVGAGI. The CDR3 nucleotides are TGTGCCAGCAGTTACTTGACGGGGCTCAATGAGCAGTTCTTC. Protein sequence: CASSYLTGLNEQFF.

This sequence joins TRBV5-1 and TRBJ2-3; maybe TRBD2 (7 bases). The CDR3 extends over 15 amino acids. V lost 4 bases and J 9 bases, leaving 21 bases between the germline ends. Germline lookup yields CDR1 SGHRS and CDR2 YFSETQ. As DNA, the CDR3 is TGCGCCAGCAGCCCCCGCCCGGGGGGCGACGACACGCAGTATTTT. It translates to CASSPRPGGDDTQYF.

This clonotype was detected a few times. The rearrangement joins TRBV2 to TRBJ2-7; D is tentatively TRBD1 or TRBD2 (5 bases each). The length of the CDR3 is 18 residues. Trimming removed 1 base from V and 4 bases from J, with 23 bases in between. Germline loops: CDR1 SNHLY, CDR2 FYNNEI. CDR3 region: CASSEVLVRGRQDYEQYF. Written as DNA, the CDR3 is TGTGCCAGCAGTGAAGTCTTGGTACGGGGACGCCAAGATTACGAGCAGTACTTC.

This clonotype turned up a few times. In DNA, the CDR3 is TGCGCCAGCAGCCAGTTGGGGCGAACAGGGGCCCCATACGAGCAGTACTTC. Translating gives CASSQLGRTGAPYEQYF. The chain couples TRBV4-3 to TRBJ2-7, with TRBD1 matching over 7 bases. The CDR3 extends over 17 amino acids. V lost 3 bases, J lost 4 bases, and 15 bases stayed unmatched. Germline CDR1 reads LGHNA; CDR2 reads YSLEER.

This clonotype was counted a single time. The rearrangement uses TRBV20-1 and TRBJ2-1; the match to TRBD2 covers 13 bases. Germline-derived CDR1 and CDR2 are DFQATT and SNEGSKA (reference sequence). This CDR3 spans 19 amino acids. The trim removed 3 bases at V and 0 bases at J, leaving 11 bases unmatched. This CDR3 is CSASLRPGLAGRSYNEQFF. CDR3 DNA: TGCAGTGCTAGCCTACGCCCGGGACTAGCGGGACGCTCCTACAATGAGCAGTTCTTC.

The V gene is TRBV5-4, the J gene TRBJ2-1; the D gene is possibly TRBD2 (6 bases). The CDR3 contains 15 residues. Trimming took off 0 bases at V and 9 bases at J, with 16 bases between the two ends. CDR1 is SGHNT, CDR2 YYREEE, per germline (reference sequence). The CDR3 reads CASSLGTNGSVEQFF. As DNA, the CDR3 is TGTGCCAGCAGCTTGGGGACTAACGGGAGCGTTGAGCAGTTCTTC.

V and J are TRBV20-1 and TRBJ2-5; 7 bases fit TRBD1. The germline CDR1 and CDR2 sequences are DFQATT and SNEGSKA (reference sequence). Trimming cost V 1 base and J 5 bases; bases outside gene matches: 4. CDR3 length: 13 residues. The CDR3 loop is CSARGDSGETQYF. CDR3 coding DNA: TGCAGTGCTAGAGGGGACAGTGGGGAGACCCAGTACTTC.

This clonotype was found a few times. This sequence joins TRBV20-1 and TRBJ1-6, with D hard to call. The CDR3 is 12 amino acids. The V gene's germline CDR1 is DFQATT and CDR2 SNEGSKA (reference sequence). Trimming left V 3 bases short and J 12 bases short, with 12 bases between. The CDR3 DNA reads as TGCAGTGCTAGGACATCGGAATTACCCCTCCACTTT. Translating it yields CSARTSELPLHF.

This sequence joins TRBV20-1 and TRBJ2-7; TRBD2 is a possible D gene (6 bases). Trimming took 3 bases from V and 5 from J, leaving 17 bases between them. CDR1 and CDR2 from the germline V gene are DFQATT and SNEGSKA (reference sequence). There are 14 residues in the CDR3. In nucleotides, the CDR3 is TGCAGTGCTAGTTTGGCGGGCCGGGGGAACGAGCAGTACTTC. It translates to CSASLAGRGNEQYF.

In its sample, this clonotype was seen a few times. The rearrangement joins TRBV5-4 to TRBJ2-3, with TRBD2 identical over 10 bases. J was trimmed by 6 bases and V by 3 bases; bases with no gene match: 7. The CDR3 runs 15 residues. The germline gives CDR1 SGHNT, CDR2 YYREEE (reference sequence). In DNA form, the CDR3 reads TGTGCCAGCAGCTCGCCTAGCGGGGGACACGATACGCAGTATTTT. This gives the protein CASSSPSGGHDTQYF.